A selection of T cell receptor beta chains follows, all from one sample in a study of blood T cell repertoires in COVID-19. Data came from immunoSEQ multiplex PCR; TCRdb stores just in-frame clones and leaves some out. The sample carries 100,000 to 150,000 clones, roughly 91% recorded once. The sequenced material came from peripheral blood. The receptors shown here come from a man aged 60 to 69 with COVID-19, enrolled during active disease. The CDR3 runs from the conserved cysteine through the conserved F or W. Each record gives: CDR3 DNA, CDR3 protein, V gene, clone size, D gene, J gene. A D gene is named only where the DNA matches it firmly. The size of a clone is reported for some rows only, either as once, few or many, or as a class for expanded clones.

cdr3_nt: TGTGCCAGCAGTGGAGCGCACGGAGAGAACACTGAAGCTTTCTTT; cdr3_aa: CASSGAHGENTEAFF; v_call: TRBV2; clone_size: once; d_call: -; j_call: TRBJ1-1
cdr3_nt: TGCGCCAGCATGCGGAGAAGCATGAACACCATATATTTT; cdr3_aa: CASMRRSMNTIYF; v_call: TRBV10-1; clone_size: -; d_call: -; j_call: TRBJ1-3
cdr3_nt: TGTGCCAGCAAAGACAGGGGTCCCTATAATTCACCCCTCCACTTT; cdr3_aa: CASKDRGPYNSPLHF; v_call: TRBV27; clone_size: -; d_call: TRBD1; j_call: TRBJ1-6
cdr3_nt: TGTGCCTGGAGTGATAGTCACTCCCCTAAAGCTTTCTTT; cdr3_aa: CAWSDSHSPKAFF; v_call: TRBV30; clone_size: -; d_call: -; j_call: TRBJ1-1
cdr3_nt: TGTGCCAGCAGCCCCTTTTTCCAACCGGGACAGGGGAACACCGGGGAGCTGTTTTTT; cdr3_aa: CASSPFFQPGQGNTGELFF; v_call: TRBV6-2/TRBV6-3; clone_size: -; d_call: TRBD1; j_call: TRBJ2-2
cdr3_nt: TGTGCCAGCAGCTTAGCTAACAGGGGGCGCGTTGAAAAACTGTTTTTT; cdr3_aa: CASSLANRGRVEKLFF; v_call: TRBV7-6; clone_size: -; d_call: TRBD1; j_call: TRBJ1-4
cdr3_nt: TGTGCCAGCAGGGAACAGCAGGGACAAGAGACCCAGTACTTC; cdr3_aa: CASREQQGQETQYF; v_call: TRBV11-1; clone_size: -; d_call: -; j_call: TRBJ2-5
cdr3_nt: TGCGCCAGCGGGCAGGGGTCCCAGCCCCAGCATTTT; cdr3_aa: CASGQGSQPQHF; v_call: TRBV10-1; clone_size: -; d_call: -; j_call: TRBJ1-5
cdr3_nt: TGCGCCAGCAGCTCCGGGGACAGGGACTTGGGAGGCTACACCTTC; cdr3_aa: CASSSGDRDLGGYTF; v_call: TRBV5-1; clone_size: -; d_call: TRBD1; j_call: TRBJ1-2
cdr3_nt: TGTGCCAGCAGTTTAAACCCCCAGTTTTACCAAGAGACCCAGTACTTC; cdr3_aa: CASSLNPQFYQETQYF; v_call: TRBV27; clone_size: -; d_call: -; j_call: TRBJ2-5
cdr3_nt: TGTGCCTGGGTTCCCTCACTCAATTCACCCCTCCACTTT; cdr3_aa: CAWVPSLNSPLHF; v_call: TRBV30; clone_size: -; d_call: -; j_call: TRBJ1-6
cdr3_nt: TGTGCCAGCAGCTCTTCGCGGGGCTCCTACAATGAGCAGTTCTTC; cdr3_aa: CASSSSRGSYNEQFF; v_call: TRBV5-4; clone_size: -; d_call: -; j_call: TRBJ2-1
cdr3_nt: TGTGCCAGTAGTATGAGTTCGGCGGGGGCTGGAAACACCATATATTTT; cdr3_aa: CASSMSSAGAGNTIYF; v_call: TRBV19; clone_size: -; d_call: -; j_call: TRBJ1-3
cdr3_nt: TGTGCCTGGTCGGACAGTCGGAACTATGGCTACACCTTC; cdr3_aa: CAWSDSRNYGYTF; v_call: TRBV30; clone_size: -; d_call: -; j_call: TRBJ1-2
cdr3_nt: TGTGCCAGCAGTTCCGGACAGTTTGCAACTAATGAAAAACTGTTTTTT; cdr3_aa: CASSSGQFATNEKLFF; v_call: TRBV6-5; clone_size: -; d_call: -; j_call: TRBJ1-4
cdr3_nt: TGTGCCAGAAGGATGGGACAGCCCAACTATGGCTACACCTTC; cdr3_aa: CARRMGQPNYGYTF; v_call: TRBV5-3; clone_size: -; d_call: TRBD1; j_call: TRBJ1-2
cdr3_nt: TGTGCCAGCAGCGCCTACCCGGGACAGGGGGCTGAAAAACTGTTTTTT; cdr3_aa: CASSAYPGQGAEKLFF; v_call: TRBV7-9; clone_size: -; d_call: TRBD1; j_call: TRBJ1-4
cdr3_nt: TGTGCCAGCAGCGTAGATGAACAGTACTCTGGTATTGAGCAGTTCTTC; cdr3_aa: CASSVDEQYSGIEQFF; v_call: TRBV9; clone_size: -; d_call: -; j_call: TRBJ2-1
cdr3_nt: TGTGCCAGCAGCTTAGATCCTGCCTACGAGCAGTACTTC; cdr3_aa: CASSLDPAYEQYF; v_call: TRBV11-2; clone_size: -; d_call: -; j_call: TRBJ2-7
cdr3_nt: TGTGCCAGCAGCCCCAGGACTGAAGCTTTCTTT; cdr3_aa: CASSPRTEAFF; v_call: TRBV6-2/TRBV6-3; clone_size: once; d_call: -; j_call: TRBJ1-1
cdr3_nt: TGCGCCAGCAGCCAAGATGGGGGAGGAAACACTGAAGCTTTCTTT; cdr3_aa: CASSQDGGGNTEAFF; v_call: TRBV4-1; clone_size: -; d_call: -; j_call: TRBJ1-1
cdr3_nt: TGTGCCAGCACCCCCTCTCGGGGAGATACGCAGTATTTT; cdr3_aa: CASTPSRGDTQYF; v_call: TRBV12-3/TRBV12-4; clone_size: -; d_call: -; j_call: TRBJ2-3
cdr3_nt: TGTGCCTGGAGTCAGGGGCAGGGGTCTGAGCAGTTCTTC; cdr3_aa: CAWSQGQGSEQFF; v_call: TRBV30; clone_size: -; d_call: -; j_call: TRBJ2-1
cdr3_nt: TGTGCCAGCAGCCCCCTCGAGACAGGGGGTAAGGATGAGCAGTTCTTC; cdr3_aa: CASSPLETGGKDEQFF; v_call: TRBV7-3; clone_size: -; d_call: TRBD1; j_call: TRBJ2-1
cdr3_nt: TGTGCCAGCAGCCAGCAAGCGGGGGTTCTCTACAATGAGCAGTTCTTC; cdr3_aa: CASSQQAGVLYNEQFF; v_call: TRBV3-1/TRBV3-2; clone_size: -; d_call: TRBD2; j_call: TRBJ2-1
cdr3_nt: TGTGCCTGTACTAGCGGGGGAGGCTACGAGCAGTACTTC; cdr3_aa: CACTSGGGYEQYF; v_call: TRBV30; clone_size: -; d_call: TRBD2; j_call: TRBJ2-7
cdr3_nt: TGCGCCAGCAGCCCGGGACAGGGGGGCAATCAGCCCCAGCATTTT; cdr3_aa: CASSPGQGGNQPQHF; v_call: TRBV5-1; clone_size: -; d_call: TRBD1; j_call: TRBJ1-5
cdr3_nt: TGCGCCAGCAGCCACCTCTTTGGGCAGGTTAATGAAAAACTGTTTTTT; cdr3_aa: CASSHLFGQVNEKLFF; v_call: TRBV4-3; clone_size: few; d_call: -; j_call: TRBJ1-4
cdr3_nt: TGTGCCAGCAAATTCGGGTCCTACGAGCAGTACTTC; cdr3_aa: CASKFGSYEQYF; v_call: TRBV12-3/TRBV12-4; clone_size: -; d_call: -; j_call: TRBJ2-7
cdr3_nt: TGCGCCAGCAGTGAGTCGGGCGGGAGCACAGATACGCAGTATTTT; cdr3_aa: CASSESGGSTDTQYF; v_call: TRBV10-1; clone_size: once; d_call: -; j_call: TRBJ2-3
cdr3_nt: TGTGCCAGCAGCCAAGAGGCTAGCGGGGGGCCTAGGGATGAGCAGTTCTTC; cdr3_aa: CASSQEASGGPRDEQFF; v_call: TRBV3-1/TRBV3-2; clone_size: -; d_call: TRBD2; j_call: TRBJ2-1
cdr3_nt: TGTGCCAGCAGCCCTCGGACAGGGCCCCTAGGGAACACTGAAGCTTTCTTT; cdr3_aa: CASSPRTGPLGNTEAFF; v_call: TRBV13; clone_size: -; d_call: TRBD1; j_call: TRBJ1-1
cdr3_nt: TGTGCCAGCTCGGAGGATTTGTACGGCTACACCTTC; cdr3_aa: CASSEDLYGYTF; v_call: TRBV18; clone_size: -; d_call: -; j_call: TRBJ1-2
cdr3_nt: TGTGCCAGCAGGGACAGGGGATACGGGACTGAAGCTTTCTTT; cdr3_aa: CASRDRGYGTEAFF; v_call: TRBV3-1/TRBV3-2; clone_size: -; d_call: TRBD1; j_call: TRBJ1-1
cdr3_nt: TGTGCCAGCAGTTTGGGGGACAGGGTCGGCTACACCTTC; cdr3_aa: CASSLGDRVGYTF; v_call: TRBV12-3/TRBV12-4; clone_size: -; d_call: TRBD1; j_call: TRBJ1-2
cdr3_nt: TGTGCCAGTAGTCTGGGGACAGCCCCGGGTTTCTTT; cdr3_aa: CASSLGTAPGFF; v_call: TRBV19; clone_size: -; d_call: TRBD1; j_call: TRBJ1-1
cdr3_nt: TGTGCCAGCAGTGAAGGTACCTACGAGCAGTACTTC; cdr3_aa: CASSEGTYEQYF; v_call: TRBV2; clone_size: -; d_call: -; j_call: TRBJ2-7
cdr3_nt: TGCGCCAGCAGCCAAGGAGAAGGGCAGGGGTTTGAAAAACTGTTTTTT; cdr3_aa: CASSQGEGQGFEKLFF; v_call: TRBV4-3; clone_size: -; d_call: -; j_call: TRBJ1-4
cdr3_nt: TGTGCCATCAGTGAGTCGGGGAAGGGGGCACAGGGAACCCAGTACTTC; cdr3_aa: CAISESGKGAQGTQYF; v_call: TRBV10-3; clone_size: -; d_call: TRBD1; j_call: TRBJ2-5
cdr3_nt: TGTGCCAGCAGCCGTGAGGGTTCCTCTTCCTACAATGAGCAGTTCTTC; cdr3_aa: CASSREGSSSYNEQFF; v_call: TRBV4-2; clone_size: -; d_call: -; j_call: TRBJ2-1
cdr3_nt: TGTGCCACCAGCACGGGGGGTTATGGAAACACCATATATTTT; cdr3_aa: CATSTGGYGNTIYF; v_call: TRBV15; clone_size: -; d_call: -; j_call: TRBJ1-3
cdr3_nt: TGTGCCAGCACTTCTCGAGGGTCGCAGTATTTT; cdr3_aa: CASTSRGSQYF; v_call: TRBV12-3/TRBV12-4; clone_size: -; d_call: -; j_call: TRBJ2-3
cdr3_nt: TGCAGCGTTCGACCGGGACAGGAGCAGTTCTTC; cdr3_aa: CSVRPGQEQFF; v_call: TRBV29-1; clone_size: once; d_call: TRBD1; j_call: TRBJ2-1
cdr3_nt: TGTGCCAGCAGCTTAGCTAGCGGTACTTACAATGAGCAGTTCTTC; cdr3_aa: CASSLASGTYNEQFF; v_call: TRBV7-9; clone_size: -; d_call: -; j_call: TRBJ2-1
cdr3_nt: TGTGCCATCTCCGGGACAGGGCCCAATCAGCCCCAGCATTTT; cdr3_aa: CAISGTGPNQPQHF; v_call: TRBV19; clone_size: -; d_call: TRBD1; j_call: TRBJ1-5